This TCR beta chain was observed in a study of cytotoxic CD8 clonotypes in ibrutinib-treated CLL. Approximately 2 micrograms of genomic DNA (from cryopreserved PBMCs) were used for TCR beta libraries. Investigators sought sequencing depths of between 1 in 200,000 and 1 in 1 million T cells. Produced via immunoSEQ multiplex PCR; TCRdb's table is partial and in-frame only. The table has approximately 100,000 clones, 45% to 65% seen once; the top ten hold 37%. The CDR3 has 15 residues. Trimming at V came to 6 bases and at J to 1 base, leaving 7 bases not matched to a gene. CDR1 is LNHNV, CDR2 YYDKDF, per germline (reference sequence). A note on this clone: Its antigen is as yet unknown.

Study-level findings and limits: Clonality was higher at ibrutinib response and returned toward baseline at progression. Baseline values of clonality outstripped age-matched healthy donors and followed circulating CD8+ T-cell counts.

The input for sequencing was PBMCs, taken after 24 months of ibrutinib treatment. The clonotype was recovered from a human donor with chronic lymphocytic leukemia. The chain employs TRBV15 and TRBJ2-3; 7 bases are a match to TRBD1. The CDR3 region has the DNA TGTGCCACCAGGAGGGGCGGACAGGGCACAGATACGCAGTATTTT. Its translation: CATRRGGQGTDTQYF.